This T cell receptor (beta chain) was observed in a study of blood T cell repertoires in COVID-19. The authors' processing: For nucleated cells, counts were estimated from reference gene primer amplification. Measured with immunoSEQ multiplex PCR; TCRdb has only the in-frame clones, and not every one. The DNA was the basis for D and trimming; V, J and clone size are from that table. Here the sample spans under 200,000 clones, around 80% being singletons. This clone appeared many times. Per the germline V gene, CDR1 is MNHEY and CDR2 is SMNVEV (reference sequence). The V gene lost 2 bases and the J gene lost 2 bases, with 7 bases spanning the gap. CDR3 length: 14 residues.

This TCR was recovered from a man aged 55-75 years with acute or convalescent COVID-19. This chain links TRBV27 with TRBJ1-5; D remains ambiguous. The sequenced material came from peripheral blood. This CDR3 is CASSLDAGNQPQHF. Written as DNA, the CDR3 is TGTGCCAGCAGTTTAGACGCGGGCAATCAGCCCCAGCATTTT.